This entry lists 11 T cell receptor beta chains sequenced from one sample in a study of cytomegalovirus exposure and HLA in healthy donors. The study ran its PCR with 60 Vbeta and 13 Jbeta primers. Generated by immunoSEQ multiplex PCR, the TCRdb table keeps only in-frame clones and is missing some. The data show around 91,000 clones, over 75% seen once. Sequenced sample: PBMCs. The receptors derive from a male donor in good health and CMV-seropositive.

The chain's CDR3 is CASSHGTSDTQYF. The CDR3 DNA follows: TGTGCCAGCAGTCACGGGACTAGCGATACGCAGTATTTT. The J gene is TRBJ2-3, the V gene TRBV7-9, with 9 bases lining up with TRBD2. The J segment lost 6 bases and the V segment lost 6 bases, leaving 4 bases of the junction unmatched. Germline V CDR1 and CDR2: SEHNR, FQNEAQ (reference sequence). CDR3 length equals 13 residues.

This clone was recorded only once. V is TRBV13 and J is TRBJ2-1, with D maybe TRBD1 (5 bases). The CDR3 is 19 residues long. Germline V gene data show CDR1 as PRHDT and CDR2 as FYEKMQ (reference sequence). Trimming removed 4 bases from V and 0 bases from J, with 22 bases in between. The CDR3 DNA sequence: TGTGCCAGCAGCTCCGCCGGTTTTGGGGCTTTAAGCTCCTACAATGAGCAGTTCTTC. Translated, it gives CASSSAGFGALSSYNEQFF. Full variable domain (remainder filled in from reference TRBV13 and TRBJ2-1): AAGVIQSPRHLIKEKRETATLKCYPIPRHDTVYWYQQGPGQDPQFLISFYEKMQSDKGSIPDRFSAQQFSDYHSELNMSSLELGDSALYFCASSSAGFGALSSYNEQFFGPGTRLTVL.

This clone was counted between two and nine times. The CDR3 loop is CASSQGQGDVLTF. The CDR3 DNA reads as TGTGCCAGCAGCCAGGGACAGGGCGACGTCCTGACTTTC. The chain links TRBV27 to TRBJ2-6, with 9 bases lining up with TRBD1. The CDR3 runs to 13 residues. Germline V CDR1 and CDR2: MNHEY, SMNVEV (reference sequence). J was trimmed by 11 bases and V by 6 bases; bases with no gene match: 5.

This chain uses TRBV27 with TRBJ2-1; TRBD2 matches at 11 bases. The germline gives CDR1 MNHEY, CDR2 SMNVEV (reference sequence). V lost 4 bases to trimming and J lost 1 base; unmatched junction nucleotides: 3. This CDR3 comprises 16 residues. CDR3 sequence reads: CASSYLAGGSYNEQFF. Here the CDR3 DNA reads TGTGCCAGCAGTTATTTAGCGGGAGGGTCCTACAATGAGCAGTTCTTC.

V and J are TRBV6-5 and TRBJ1-2; the D gene is possibly TRBD1 (5 bases). The V gene's germline CDR1 is MNHEY and CDR2 SVGAGI. Deletions cut 6 bases from V and 4 bases from J, with 15 bases between. The CDR3 length is 14 residues. The CDR3 protein is CASSRSGQGYGYTF. CDR3 sequence (DNA): TGTGCCAGCAGCCGATCGGGTCAGGGCTATGGCTACACCTTC.

The chain joins TRBV9 to TRBJ2-3, with 10 bases matching TRBD1. Germline V gene sequence: CDR1 SGDLS, CDR2 YYNGEE. The CDR3 has 16 residues. The junction had 5 bases not matched to a gene; V was cut back by 0 bases and J by 4 bases. The CDR3 DNA is TGTGCCAGCAGCGTAGGTGACAGGGGGCTCGCAGATACGCAGTATTTT. It is translated as CASSVGDRGLADTQYF.

This clone was seen more than once but under ten times. This chain connects TRBV6-5 to TRBJ1-2; TRBD1 agrees at 9 bases. This CDR3 comprises 16 residues. The germline V gene encodes CDR1 MNHEY and CDR2 SVGAGI. With V trimmed by 2 bases and J by 0 bases, 4 bases remained unmatched. CDR3 bases: TGTGCCAGCAGTTACACACAGGGGGCGGCTAACTATGGCTACACCTTC. Translated: CASSYTQGAANYGYTF.

This CDR3 reads CASSAGLAGEETQYF. DNA of the CDR3: TGTGCCAGCAGTGCCGGACTAGCGGGAGAGGAGACCCAGTACTTC. The V call is TRBV27, the J call TRBJ2-5; 13 nucleotides line up with TRBD2. The trim removed 5 bases at V and 5 bases at J, leaving 5 bases unmatched. Germline V lookup: CDR1 MNHEY, CDR2 SMNVEV (reference sequence). This CDR3 has 15 amino acids.

This chain connects TRBV4-2 to TRBJ2-1; 13 positions match TRBD2. The CDR3 has 19 residues. Germline lookup yields CDR1 LGHNA and CDR2 YNFKEQ. With 1 base clipped from V and 8 bases from J, the junction kept 14 bases outside the gene matches. The CDR3 sequence: CASSQGDGILAGGRHEQFF. The DNA of the CDR3 is TGTGCCAGCAGCCAAGGGGATGGGATACTAGCGGGAGGGCGCCATGAGCAGTTCTTC.

This clone was detected a few times. The chain recombines TRBV10-2 with TRBJ1-5, with no clear D. The CDR3 is made up of 12 amino acids. CDR1 is WSHSY and CDR2 is SAAADI in the germline V gene. V dropped 2 bases and J dropped 5 bases, with 4 bases sitting between them. CDR3 region: CASSETDQPQHF. The CDR3 DNA is TGCGCCAGCAGTGAGACTGATCAGCCCCAGCATTTT.

The V and J genes are TRBV5-1 and TRBJ2-7; 10 bases map to TRBD2. V lost 0 bases to trimming and J lost 3 bases; unmatched junction nucleotides: 12. CDR1 SGHRS and CDR2 YFSETQ come from the germline V gene. CDR3 length: 18 residues. The CDR3 spells CASSLEARAGLAYYEQYF. The CDR3 bases are TGCGCCAGCAGCTTGGAGGCCAGAGCGGGACTAGCGTACTACGAGCAGTACTTC.